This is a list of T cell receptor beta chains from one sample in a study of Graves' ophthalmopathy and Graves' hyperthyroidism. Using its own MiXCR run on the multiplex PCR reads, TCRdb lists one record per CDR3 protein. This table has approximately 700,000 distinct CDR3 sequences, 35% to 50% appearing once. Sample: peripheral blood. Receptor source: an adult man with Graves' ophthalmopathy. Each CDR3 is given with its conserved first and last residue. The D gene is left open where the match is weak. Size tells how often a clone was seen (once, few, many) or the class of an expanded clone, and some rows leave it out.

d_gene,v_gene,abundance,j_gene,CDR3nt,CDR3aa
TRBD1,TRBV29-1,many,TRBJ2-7,TGCAGCGTTGTGGGACAGGGTGCCGAGCAGTACTTC,CSVVGQGAEQYF
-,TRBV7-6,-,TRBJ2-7,TGTGCCAGCAGCCTCCAAGAAAACCAGAACAATGAGCAGTACTTC,CASSLQENQNNEQYF
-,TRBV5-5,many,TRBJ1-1,TGTGCCAGCAGCCAAGGCCCTAGTAGGACTGAAGCTTTCTTT,CASSQGPSRTEAFF
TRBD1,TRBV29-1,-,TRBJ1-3,TGCAGCGTGGGACAGGGGGCTAACTATGGCTACACCATATATTTT,CSVGQGANYGYTIYF
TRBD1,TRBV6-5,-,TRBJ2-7,TGTGCCAGCAGTTACGTCCAGGGGGCCTACGAGCAGTACTTC,CASSYVQGAYEQYF
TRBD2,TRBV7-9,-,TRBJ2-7,TGTGCCAGCAGCTTAGGACGGACTAGCGTACCCTACGAGCAGTACTTC,CASSLGRTSVPYEQYF
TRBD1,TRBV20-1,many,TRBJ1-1,TGCAGTGCGAGCAGCATACAGGGGAGGGTGACTGAAGCTTTCTTT,CSASSIQGRVTEAFF
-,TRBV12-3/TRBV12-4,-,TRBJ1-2,TGTGCCAGCAGTTTAGGTCACGGGGCCCGCGGCTACACCTTC,CASSLGHGARGYTF
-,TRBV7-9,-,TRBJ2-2,TGTGCCAGCAGCTTAGATTCGGCGGCCGGGGAGCTGTTTTTT,CASSLDSAAGELFF
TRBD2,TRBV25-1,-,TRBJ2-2,TGCGCCAGCAGCCTGGGACTAGCGGGAGACGCCGGGGAGCTGTTTTTT,CASSLGLAGDAGELFF
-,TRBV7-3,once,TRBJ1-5,TGTGCCAGCAGCCGTTCATCGGGTGGTCGCAATCAGCCCCAGCATTTT,CASSRSSGGRNQPQHF
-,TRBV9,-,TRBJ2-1,TGTGCCAGCAGCGTAGCTGGATACAATGAGCAGTTCTTC,CASSVAGYNEQFF
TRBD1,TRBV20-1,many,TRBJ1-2,TGCAGTGCTAGAGATAGGGGGACAGGGCTAAGTGGCTACACCTTC,CSARDRGTGLSGYTF
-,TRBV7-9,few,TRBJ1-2,TGTGCCAGCAGACCACAGGGTTTTGTCGGCTACACCTTC,CASRPQGFVGYTF
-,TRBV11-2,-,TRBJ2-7,TGTGCCAGCAGTTACCCGGACAGAAACTCCTACGAGCAGTACTTC,CASSYPDRNSYEQYF
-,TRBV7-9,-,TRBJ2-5,TGTGCCAGCAGCTACAGGGCTCAAGAGACCCAGTACTTC,CASSYRAQETQYF
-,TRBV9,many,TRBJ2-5,TGTGCCAGCAGCGTAGACCGCTGGGAGACCCAGTACTTC,CASSVDRWETQYF
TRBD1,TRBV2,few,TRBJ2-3,TGTGCCAGCAGGACAGGGCAGGCACAGGCAGATACGCAGTATTTT,CASRTGQAQADTQYF
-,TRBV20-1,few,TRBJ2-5,TGCAGGGCCGGGATACTAACTCCAGAGACCCAGTACTTC,CRAGILTPETQYF
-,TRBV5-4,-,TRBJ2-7,TGTGCCAGCAGCTTTAGGGCCTCCTACGAGCAGTACTTC,CASSFRASYEQYF
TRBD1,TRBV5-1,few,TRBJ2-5,TGCGCCAGCAGCTGGATGGGACAGACTAAAGAGACCCAGTACTTC,CASSWMGQTKETQYF
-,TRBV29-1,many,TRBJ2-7,TGCAGCGTTGAAGAGGGACATTACGAGCAGTACTTC,CSVEEGHYEQYF
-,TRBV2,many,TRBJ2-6,TGTGCCAGCAGTGATGTGGGCTCTGGGGCCAACGTCCTGACTTTC,CASSDVGSGANVLTF
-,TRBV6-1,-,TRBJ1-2,TGTGCCAGCATCCGTCGGGATAACTATGGCTACACCTTC,CASIRRDNYGYTF
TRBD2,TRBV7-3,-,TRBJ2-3,TGTGCCAGCAGCTCCTCTAGCGGGGGGGACACAGATACGCAGTATTTT,CASSSSSGGDTDTQYF
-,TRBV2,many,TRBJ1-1,TGTGCCAGCAGTGTTGGGGTCACTGAAGCTTTCTTT,CASSVGVTEAFF